This T cell receptor beta chain came from a study of T cells in Graves' hyperthyroidism and ophthalmopathy. Across the study: Before treatment of any kind, peripheral blood was taken at initial diagnosis.

This clonotype was found many times. Its matching antigen is unknown. Trimming stripped 3 bases from V and 2 bases from J, with 8 bases between. CDR3 length equals 13 residues. Germline CDR1 and CDR2: MNHNS and SASEGT. The patients, who ranged from 18 to 65 in age, presented with newly diagnosed hyperthyroidism lasting under 2 months. Amplification of TCR beta CDR3 regions was performed using RNA transcripts as template. TCR CDR3 regions were first amplified by RT-PCR with HTBI primers. TCRdb reprocessed the multiplex PCR reads with MiXCR, giving one entry per CDR3 protein. The sample yields about 720,000 distinct CDR3 sequences, about 17% seen once. Study-wide points: Blood also showed most of the thyroid clonotypes that were expanded above 0.001.

The TCR comes from a man between 18 and 29 years old with Graves' hyperthyroidism. The rearrangement links TRBV6-1 to TRBJ2-7; no clear D. The specimen sequenced was blood. This chain's CDR3 is CASSEGITYEQYF. The CDR3 region has the DNA TGTGCCAGCAGTGAGGGCATAACCTACGAGCAGTACTTC.